A single sample gave rise to the 6 T cell receptor beta chains below, sequenced in a study of CD8 T cells in ankylosing spondylitis. Overall study findings and caveats: A TCR beta motif of roughly eight highly homologous variants seemed to mark ankylosing spondylitis blood.

TCRdb itself ran the 5' RACE reads through MiXCR, one entry per CDR3 protein. Here the sample spans about 800,000 distinct CDR3 sequences, 12% being singletons. The antigens of these receptors remain unknown. The sample taken for sequencing was blood, either unsorted or a sorted T cell fraction (not recorded which). Receptors originate from a male donor with ankylosing spondylitis.

This clonotype was observed at least ten times. V is TRBV29-1 and J is TRBJ2-5; D gene uncertain. V dropped 1 base and J dropped 5 bases, with 8 bases sitting between them. This CDR3 is 12 amino acids long. Germline CDR1 is SQVTM and CDR2 is ANQGSEA. The CDR3 is CSVEAVRETQYF. As DNA, the CDR3 is TGCAGCGTTGAAGCGGTTCGGGAGACCCAGTACTTC.

This clonotype has more than one count but fewer than ten. This sequence joins TRBV5-6 and TRBJ2-2; no reliable D call. Trimming took off 2 bases at V and 1 base at J, with 12 bases between the two ends. The CDR3 is made up of 16 amino acids. Germline loops: CDR1 SGHDT, CDR2 YYEEEE. CDR3 nucleotides: TGTGCCAGCAGCTTCGGGCCTCGAGAGAACACCGGGGAGCTGTTTTTT. Its protein product is CASSFGPRENTGELFF.

This clonotype was observed a few times. This clone may be a read error of a much larger clone one base away. The chain couples TRBV11-2 to TRBJ2-7, with 13 bases lining up with TRBD2. V shed 4 bases, J shed 0 bases, and the junction held 0 bases outside the gene matches. This CDR3 comprises 15 residues. In germline, CDR1 is SGHAT, CDR2 FQNNGV. The CDR3 DNA reads TGTGCCAGCAGCTGGACTAGCGGGAGCTCCTACGAGCAGTACTTC. Translation gives CASSWTSGSSYEQYF.

This clonotype was seen ten or more times. V is TRBV20-1 and J is TRBJ2-1; possibly TRBD1 for D (6 bases). This CDR3 has 16 residues. CDR1 is DFQATT and CDR2 is SNEGSKA in the germline V gene (reference sequence). Trimming took off 1 base at V and 5 bases at J, with 18 bases between the two ends. CDR3 residues: CSARVGARVGDNEQFF. The DNA of the CDR3 is TGCAGTGCTAGAGTGGGGGCCCGGGTTGGGGACAATGAGCAGTTCTTC.

V is TRBV7-9 and J is TRBJ2-5, with unresolved D. Germline V gene data show CDR1 as SEHNR and CDR2 as FQNEAQ (reference sequence). The CDR3 contains 14 residues. The V end was cut by 5 bases, the J end by 5 bases, with 15 bases between. CDR3 amino acids: CASSLNLGLETQYF. CDR3 in DNA: TGTGCCAGCAGCCTGAATCTGGGTTTGGAGACCCAGTACTTC. Full variable domain (missing parts from reference TRBV7-9 and TRBJ2-5): DTGVSQNPRHKITKRGQNVTFRCDPISEHNRLYWYRQTLGQGPEFLTYFQNEAQLEKSRLLSDRFSAERPKGSFSTLEIQRTEQGDSAMYLCASSLNLGLETQYFGPGTRLLVL.

This clonotype was seen a few times. The rearrangement joins TRBV11-2 to TRBJ2-1; TRBD2 agrees at 11 bases. CDR1 is SGHAT and CDR2 is FQNNGV in the germline V gene. V lost 6 bases to trimming and J lost 7 bases; unmatched junction nucleotides: 11. The CDR3 runs to 16 residues. CDR3 coding DNA: TGTGCCAGCAGTCGTATAGCGGGGGGGCCGTCAAATGAGCAGTTCTTC. Translation gives CASSRIAGGPSNEQFF.